A selection of T cell receptor beta chains follows, all from one sample in a study of T cell responses to AZD1222 COVID-19 vaccine. Here immunoSEQ multiplex PCR was the method, and the copy in TCRdb shows in-frame clones only, minus some. Of about 120,000 clones listed, around 89% are singletons. Sequenced here: peripheral blood, sampled 28 days after the second AZD1222 dose. All receptors derive from an adult who received the AZD1222 COVID-19 vaccine. Each CDR3 is given with its conserved first and last residue. The D gene is left open where the match is weak. Clone size is shown for a subset of rows, as once, few, many or a class of expanded clone.

d_gene	v_gene	abundance	j_gene	CDR3nt	CDR3aa
.	TRBV11-2	.	TRBJ1-1	TGTGCCAGCAGCTTGAGAGCATTTTACGGCACGAACACTGAAGCTTTCTTT	CASSLRAFYGTNTEAFF
.	TRBV6-6	once	TRBJ1-6	TGTGCCAGCAGCCGAAAACAGGACATACGGTGGTCCTATAATTCACCCCTCCACTTT	CASSRKQDIRWSYNSPLHF
.	TRBV6-2/TRBV6-3	.	TRBJ1-5	TGTGCCAGCAGTTACTCCCGGGGGAGGCAGCCCCAGCATTTT	CASSYSRGRQPQHF
.	TRBV21-1	.	TRBJ2-3	TGTGCCAGCAGCAACCGATCTGCGAGGGCTTCAGGCACAGATACGCAGTATTTT	CASSNRSARASGTDTQYF
TRBD1	TRBV23-1	.	TRBJ2-7	TGCGCCAGCAGTCAAGGGGACAGGGCGGATCCCTACGAGCAGTACTTC	CASSQGDRADPYEQYF
.	TRBV11-3	.	TRBJ2-3	TGTGCCAGCAGCTTACGGGGTCTTGAGGCAGATACGCAGTATTTT	CASSLRGLEADTQYF
.	TRBV18	.	TRBJ1-1	TGTGCCAGCTCACCGCTGGACTCCCTTGGGACTGAAGCTTTCTTT	CASSPLDSLGTEAFF
.	TRBV27	few	TRBJ1-5	TGTGCCAGCAGTTTAGGGGTTAATCAGCCCCAGCATTTT	CASSLGVNQPQHF
TRBD2	TRBV27	.	TRBJ2-1	TGTGCCAGCAGTTTGCTAGCGGGACTCTCCTACAATGAGCAGTTCTTC	CASSLLAGLSYNEQFF
.	TRBV6-6	once	TRBJ1-3	TGTGCCAGCAGTTATGGGCAGGGTAGTGGAAACACCATATATTTT	CASSYGQGSGNTIYF
.	TRBV11-2	.	TRBJ2-1	TGTGCCAGCAGCATACTCCCGAATGAGCAGTTCTTC	CASSILPNEQFF
.	TRBV5-8	.	TRBJ2-7	TGTGCCAGCAGCCCCGGGACAAATTACGAGCAGTACTTC	CASSPGTNYEQYF
.	TRBV12-3/TRBV12-4	.	TRBJ1-1	TGTGCCAGCAGTTTACAGAACACTGAAGCTTTCTTT	CASSLQNTEAFF
TRBD1	TRBV10-1	few	TRBJ2-1	TGCGCCAGCAGTGCCCGCGGGACAGGTTACAATGAGCAGTTCTTC	CASSARGTGYNEQFF
TRBD1	TRBV6-1	.	TRBJ1-5	TGTGCCAGCAGTGAACATACGCTTGACAGGGTCCGGGAGCCCCAGCATTTT	CASSEHTLDRVREPQHF
TRBD1	TRBV6-5	.	TRBJ1-6	TGTGCCATCAGACAGGGCGGAAATTCACCCCTCCACTTT	CAIRQGGNSPLHF
.	TRBV2	.	TRBJ2-7	TGTGCCAGCAGTCGTCCGACAGTCGGAAGGATCTACGAGCAGTACTTC	CASSRPTVGRIYEQYF
.	TRBV3-1/TRBV3-2	.	TRBJ2-1	TGTGCCAGCAGCCGACACAATGAGCAGTTCTTC	CASSRHNEQFF
.	TRBV6-1	.	TRBJ2-7	TGTGCCAGCAGTGGCAAGATCGGAGGGGGCGCGTCGTACGAGCAGTACTTC	CASSGKIGGGASYEQYF
TRBD1	TRBV13	.	TRBJ1-1	TGTGCCAGCAGCCTAGGCCCCGGGACAGGGCGCACTGAAGCTTTCTTT	CASSLGPGTGRTEAFF
.	TRBV6-5	.	TRBJ1-6	TGTGCCAGCAGTTACTCCTGGGGAAGTAATAATTCACCCCTCCACTTT	CASSYSWGSNNSPLHF
.	TRBV2	.	TRBJ1-1	TGTGCCAGCAGTCTACAGGGATCTGAAGCTTTCTTT	CASSLQGSEAFF
.	TRBV10-3	.	TRBJ2-7	TGTGCCACGACCGGGACCGAGACCTACGAGCAGTACTTC	CATTGTETYEQYF
.	TRBV6-5	.	TRBJ2-3	TGTGCCAGCAGTTACTCCGCCGTCACGAGCACAGATACGCAGTATTTT	CASSYSAVTSTDTQYF
.	TRBV7-9	once	TRBJ2-2	TGTGCCAGCAGCTTAGTTAGGGCGAACACCGGGGAGCTGTTTTTT	CASSLVRANTGELFF
TRBD1	TRBV15	.	TRBJ2-3	TGTGCCACCAGCAGGGACAGGGGTGGAGATACGCAGTATTTT	CATSRDRGGDTQYF
.	TRBV6-5	.	TRBJ2-1	TGTGCCAGCGGGAGGTCCTACAATGAGCAGTTCTTC	CASGRSYNEQFF
TRBD1	TRBV12-3/TRBV12-4	.	TRBJ1-3	TGTGCCAGCAGTCCACGACAGGGGAACACCATATATTTT	CASSPRQGNTIYF
TRBD1	TRBV13	.	TRBJ1-1	TGTGCCAGCAGCGTACAGGGGCCGGTGAACACTGAAGCTTTCTTT	CASSVQGPVNTEAFF
.	TRBV29-1	.	TRBJ2-5	TGCAGCGTTGCGGTTCGGTCAGCCCAAGAGACCCAGTACTTC	CSVAVRSAQETQYF
.	TRBV3-1/TRBV3-2	.	TRBJ2-7	TGTGCCAGCAGCCGAGGATCCTACGAGCAGTACTTC	CASSRGSYEQYF
TRBD1	TRBV13	.	TRBJ2-4	TGTGCCAGCAGGCCTCCGGGACAGGGCCGAAACATTCAGTACTTC	CASRPPGQGRNIQYF
TRBD1	TRBV28	.	TRBJ2-5	TGTGCCAGCAGTTCCTACAGGGGGCAGGAAGAAGAGACCCAGTACTTC	CASSSYRGQEEETQYF
.	TRBV11-3	once	TRBJ2-3	TGTGCCAGCAGCCCGACAGGTACTAGCACAGATACGCAGTATTTT	CASSPTGTSTDTQYF
.	TRBV19	few	TRBJ1-4	TGTGCCAGTAGTGACCGGTACCAACGGGGTGAAAAACTGTTTTTT	CASSDRYQRGEKLFF
.	TRBV5-1	.	TRBJ2-5	TGCGCCAGCAGCTTGGTTACACCCCAAGAGACCCAGTACTTC	CASSLVTPQETQYF
TRBD2	TRBV19	.	TRBJ2-7	TGTGCCAGTAGTATAACCCTAGCGGGAGAGAGGGAGCAGTACTTC	CASSITLAGEREQYF
TRBD1	TRBV5-6	.	TRBJ1-2	TGTGCCAGTACCTGGGACAGGGGTCTCTATGGCTACACCTTC	CASTWDRGLYGYTF
.	TRBV18	.	TRBJ2-7	TGTGCCAGCTCACCGTCTACCGGGGTCGAGCAGTACTTC	CASSPSTGVEQYF
TRBD2	TRBV5-1	.	TRBJ2-3	TGCGCCAGCAGACTAGCGGTCTTCACAGATACGCAGTATTTT	CASRLAVFTDTQYF
.	TRBV28	.	TRBJ1-1	TGTGCCAGCAGTCCCTACATCAGGGGAGACACTGAAGCTTTCTTT	CASSPYIRGDTEAFF
.	TRBV11-2	few	TRBJ2-7	TGTGCCAGCAGCTTGAGCGGATACTCCTACGAGCAGTACTTC	CASSLSGYSYEQYF
.	TRBV11-2	.	TRBJ2-7	TGTGCCAGCAGCTTCAGCTTCACCTACGAGCAGTACTTC	CASSFSFTYEQYF
TRBD2	TRBV9	.	TRBJ2-7	TGTGCCAGCAGCGTGGGAGGGCTAGCGGGATCCTACGAGCAGTACTTC	CASSVGGLAGSYEQYF
.	TRBV9	.	TRBJ2-2	TGTGCCAGCAGCGTCAAAAACACCGGGGAGCTGTTTTTT	CASSVKNTGELFF
.	TRBV2	.	TRBJ2-7	TGTGCCAGCAGTGAAATTGGGTACGAGCAGTACTTC	CASSEIGYEQYF
.	TRBV3-1/TRBV3-2	.	TRBJ2-1	TGTGCCAGCAGCCACACCCCCCCCTTGTCGAATGAGCAGTTCTTC	CASSHTPPLSNEQFF
.	TRBV5-6	.	TRBJ2-3	TGTGCCAGCAGCTTGGTCCAGGGGGGGACAGATACGCAGTATTTT	CASSLVQGGTDTQYF
TRBD1	TRBV6-1	.	TRBJ2-1	TGTGCCAGCAGTGAAGAAGACCCCTGGACAGGGGGTTTCAATGAGCAGTTCTTC	CASSEEDPWTGGFNEQFF
.	TRBV6-5	.	TRBJ1-2	TGTGCCAGCAGTACGACAGTTACGACTAACTATGGCTACACCTTC	CASSTTVTTNYGYTF
TRBD2	TRBV4-1	.	TRBJ2-2	TGCGCCAGCAGCCCAACTAGCGGGGATAACACCGGGGAGCTGTTTTTT	CASSPTSGDNTGELFF
TRBD1	TRBV28	.	TRBJ2-5	TGTGCCAGCAGTTCCTTAATTCAGGGGGCCGTAGCCCAAGAGACCCAGTACTTC	CASSSLIQGAVAQETQYF
.	TRBV30	.	TRBJ2-2	TGTGCCTGGAGTCAAGTACCCGGGGAGCTGTTTTTT	CAWSQVPGELFF
.	TRBV7-8	.	TRBJ2-3	TGTGCCAGCAGCAGAAGCACAGATACGCAGTATTTT	CASSRSTDTQYF
.	TRBV29-1	.	TRBJ2-2	TGCAGCGTTGAACTAAGACAGGACGCGAACACCGGGGAGCTGTTTTTT	CSVELRQDANTGELFF
.	TRBV6-6	.	TRBJ1-2	TGTGCCAGCACAGGGAGTAACTATGGCTACACCTTC	CASTGSNYGYTF
.	TRBV13	.	TRBJ1-6	TGTGCCAGCAGCTTAGGCGGGGGGGGCAGGATTCCCCTCCACTTT	CASSLGGGGRIPLHF